This record concerns one T cell receptor beta chain sequence. The data stem from a study of control samples from healthy donors and cancer patients. Profiling relied on immunoSEQ multiplex PCR, and the TCRdb table lists in-frame clones only, not all of them. Among roughly 370,000 clones, 80% to 95% were seen once, and the ten largest hold 5.5% to 8%. With 0 bases removed from V and 4 bases from J, the gap between germline ends came to 25 bases. The CDR3 covers 19 residues. The V gene's germline CDR1 is SGHDN and CDR2 FVKESK. This TCR came from a man aged 35 to 55 with head and neck cancer. The chain recombines TRBV14 with TRBJ2-7; tentative D call: TRBD1 (6 bases). Source material: PBMCs. In DNA, the CDR3 is TGTGCCAGCAGCCAAGAAAAGGGGACAACCCTTAACCCCCCTTACGAGCAGTACTTC. Protein: CASSQEKGTTLNPPYEQYF.